This T cell receptor beta chain was obtained from a study of OX40 agonist ivuxolimab in advanced cancers. Study-wide context: Mean age approximately 59 years, range about 23 to 80; approximately 83% male.

Trimming cost V 1 base and J 2 bases, with 17 bases left between them. Germline CDR1 LNHNV, CDR2 YYDKDF (reference sequence). The CDR3 contains 17 residues. Baseline was the first blood sampling point, followed by cycle 4 day 1 and cycle 7 day 1. Study-level findings and limits: Compared with CD4+, CD8+ T cells on average had more expanded clones.

Sequencing used immunoSEQ multiplex PCR; TCRdb keeps in-frame clones, though not all of them. The repertoire holds over 100,000 clones, with 85% to 90% as singletons. A word on this clone: Its antigen is as yet unknown.

The sample consisted of CD4+ or CD8+ T cells sorted from blood, taken in a trial of the OX40 agonist ivuxolimab. The chain is built from TRBV15 and TRBJ2-5; D is perhaps TRBD2 (5 bases). The sequence came from an adult with an advanced solid tumor such as melanoma, head and neck, liver or kidney cancer. The CDR3: CATSRVTLRPGQETQYF. The CDR3 nucleotides read TGTGCCACCAGCAGAGTGACCCTACGTCCGGGGCAAGAGACCCAGTACTTC. Complete variable domain (other parts from reference TRBV15 and TRBJ2-5): DAMVIQNPRYQVTQFGKPVTLSCSQTLNHNVMYWYQQKSSQAPKLLFHYYDKDFNNEADTPDNFQSRRPNTSFCFLDIRSPGLGDTAMYLCATSRVTLRPGQETQYFGPGTRLLVL.